This TCR beta chain was recovered during a study of cytomegalovirus exposure and HLA in healthy donors. The V segment lost 4 bases and the J segment 6 bases; nucleotides outside the gene matches: 3. CDR1 is GTSNPN and CDR2 is SVGIG in the germline V gene (reference sequence). The CDR3 spans 12 residues. In the PCR, 60 Vbeta and 13 Jbeta primers were used. Only in-frame clones appear in the TCRdb table, and some are missing; sequencing was by immunoSEQ multiplex PCR. The table lists about 140,000 clones, with 2.2% in the top ten. The gene calls are TRBV30 and TRBJ2-1, with 7 bases that match TRBD2. The receptor's source is a woman aged 18-35 years in good health and CMV-seronegative. The sequenced material came from PBMCs. Here the CDR3 reads CAWTLATNEQFF. In nucleotides, the CDR3 is TGTGCCTGGACACTAGCGACCAATGAGCAGTTCTTC. The variable domain in full, with the rest retrieved from reference TRBV30 and TRBJ2-1, is SQTIHQWPATLVQPVGSPLSLECTVEGTSNPNLYWYRQAAGRGLQLLFYSVGIGQISSEVPQNLSASRPQDRQFILSSKKLLLSDSGFYLCAWTLATNEQFFGPGTRLTVL.